These T cell receptor beta chains were read from a single sample in a study of spatial heterogeneity in lung cancer. TCRdb used MiXCR to reprocess the 5' RACE reads, holding one entry per CDR3 protein. The table shows about 26,000 distinct CDR3 sequences, with 9.5% to 15% occurring only once. The specimen comprised PBMCs, sampled at surgery. The source of these receptors is a female donor with early-stage non-small cell lung cancer. Both conserved end residues are part of each CDR3. The order of the fields is V gene, J gene, clone size, D gene, CDR3 protein, CDR3 DNA. The D gene is left open where the match is weak. Clone size is not always given. Where it is, it says once, few, many or a class for expanded clones.

V gene: TRBV6-6
J gene: TRBJ1-2
clone size: few
D gene: NA
CDR3 protein: CASSSPTGIAGRGYTF
CDR3 DNA: TGTGCCAGCAGTTCGCCTACAGGGATTGCGGGACGTGGCTACACCTTC

V gene: TRBV5-4
J gene: TRBJ2-3
clone size: NA
D gene: NA
CDR3 protein: CASSLWVTDTQYF
CDR3 DNA: TGTGCCAGCAGCTTGTGGGTTACCGATACGCAGTATTTT

V gene: TRBV28
J gene: TRBJ2-7
clone size: many
D gene: TRBD2
CDR3 protein: CASSTPDSGRAYEQYF
CDR3 DNA: TGTGCCAGCAGCACTCCCGATAGCGGGAGGGCCTACGAGCAGTACTTC

V gene: TRBV5-4
J gene: TRBJ2-3
clone size: few
D gene: TRBD1
CDR3 protein: CASSLGFQGATDTQYF
CDR3 DNA: TGTGCCAGCAGCTTGGGATTCCAGGGGGCCACAGATACGCAGTATTTT

V gene: TRBV7-9
J gene: TRBJ1-5
clone size: NA
D gene: TRBD1
CDR3 protein: CASSGGTGVVNQPQHF
CDR3 DNA: TGTGCCAGCAGCGGAGGGACAGGGGTTGTCAATCAGCCCCAGCATTTT

V gene: TRBV7-2
J gene: TRBJ1-3
clone size: many
D gene: NA
CDR3 protein: CASSLAWGNRNTIYF
CDR3 DNA: TGTGCCAGCAGCTTAGCGTGGGGGAACAGAAACACCATATATTTT

V gene: TRBV24-1
J gene: TRBJ2-2
clone size: NA
D gene: TRBD1
CDR3 protein: CATSDLTGGFTGELFF
CDR3 DNA: TGTGCCACCAGTGACCTGACAGGGGGCTTCACCGGGGAGCTGTTTTTT

V gene: TRBV6-2/TRBV6-3
J gene: TRBJ2-3
clone size: many
D gene: NA
CDR3 protein: CASIRGGAGTDTQYF
CDR3 DNA: TGTGCCAGCATTCGCGGAGGTGCTGGCACAGATACGCAGTATTTT

V gene: TRBV14
J gene: TRBJ1-2
clone size: many
D gene: TRBD1
CDR3 protein: CASSYRGLYGYTF
CDR3 DNA: TGTGCCAGCAGCTACAGGGGGCTCTATGGCTACACCTTC

V gene: TRBV28
J gene: TRBJ2-3
clone size: many
D gene: TRBD2
CDR3 protein: CASSPTRGAGVTDTQYF
CDR3 DNA: TGTGCCAGCAGCCCCACCCGAGGAGCGGGGGTAACAGATACGCAGTATTTT

V gene: TRBV5-1
J gene: TRBJ2-3
clone size: many
D gene: TRBD2
CDR3 protein: CASSPGGTSGTAGGQYF
CDR3 DNA: TGCGCCAGCAGCCCAGGGGGGACTAGCGGGACCGCAGGGGGTCAGTATTTT

V gene: TRBV12-3/TRBV12-4
J gene: TRBJ2-5
clone size: NA
D gene: NA
CDR3 protein: CASSWVGGRPKETQYF
CDR3 DNA: TGTGCCAGCAGTTGGGTAGGGGGTCGGCCGAAAGAGACCCAGTACTTC

V gene: TRBV19
J gene: TRBJ1-2
clone size: medium-sized
D gene: NA
CDR3 protein: CASSIPNFYGYTF
CDR3 DNA: TGTGCCAGTAGTATCCCGAACTTCTATGGCTACACCTTC

V gene: TRBV28
J gene: TRBJ2-7
clone size: many
D gene: NA
CDR3 protein: CASRNGDSVYEQYF
CDR3 DNA: TGTGCCAGCAGGAACGGGGACTCCGTCTACGAGCAGTACTTC

V gene: TRBV7-2
J gene: TRBJ2-1
clone size: many
D gene: NA
CDR3 protein: CASSLERGIYNEQFF
CDR3 DNA: TGTGCCAGCAGCTTAGAACGGGGAATCTACAATGAGCAGTTCTTC

V gene: TRBV7-2
J gene: TRBJ2-3
clone size: NA
D gene: NA
CDR3 protein: CASSPAGRSFTDTQYF
CDR3 DNA: TGTGCCAGCAGCCCCGCAGGGCGGAGCTTCACAGATACGCAGTATTTT

V gene: TRBV28
J gene: TRBJ1-5
clone size: NA
D gene: NA
CDR3 protein: CASSLSGRNQPQHF
CDR3 DNA: TGTGCCAGCAGTTTGTCAGGGAGGAATCAGCCCCAGCATTTT

V gene: TRBV30
J gene: TRBJ2-1
clone size: many
D gene: TRBD1
CDR3 protein: CAWSRDSGNEQFF
CDR3 DNA: TGTGCCTGGAGCCGGGACAGTGGTAATGAGCAGTTCTTC